Detailed here is one T cell receptor beta chain. Antigen: not known. The CDR3 has 13 residues. V gave up 6 bases and J gave up 0 bases, with 8 bases separating them. Germline CDR1 is LNHDA and CDR2 is SQIVND (reference sequence). Timing groups of about 4 and about 12 weeks for second doses were pooled. This specimen comes from a study of T cell responses to AZD1222 COVID-19 vaccine. Study results and limitations: Two doses of AZD1222 preceded a rise in Spike-specific TCR breadth and depth. Repertoire sampling occurred only after the peak T cell response. Targets within unmutated variant regions were reportedly found for nearly half of spike-specific TCRs.

Data came from immunoSEQ multiplex PCR; TCRdb stores just in-frame clones and leaves some out. The sample gives over 100,000 clones, approximately 87% of which show up once; roughly 4.5% is in the top ten. V is TRBV19 and J is TRBJ1-1, with D hard to call. This receptor was obtained from an adult who received the AZD1222 COVID-19 vaccine. The source was peripheral blood, collected 28 days after the second AZD1222 dose. DNA of the CDR3: TGTGCCAGTAGGTCCTCCATGAACACTGAAGCTTTCTTT. The encoded protein is CASRSSMNTEAFF.